One and the same sample provided the 11 T cell receptor beta chains below, sequenced in a study of blood T cell repertoires in COVID-19. Assay: immunoSEQ multiplex PCR; the TCRdb copy retains only in-frame clones and omits some. The profile shows about 130,000 clones, roughly four fifths of them singletons. The sequencing input was peripheral blood. These TCRs come from an elderly man with COVID-19, enrolled during active disease.

The V gene is TRBV5-1, the J gene TRBJ2-6; 8 bases are shared with TRBD2. Germline V lookup: CDR1 SGHRS, CDR2 YFSETQ. This CDR3 has 18 amino acids. V shed 0 bases, J shed 0 bases, and the junction held 5 bases outside the gene matches. This CDR3 is CASSLVELAASGANVLTF. The CDR3, as DNA: TGCGCCAGCAGCTTGGTTGAACTAGCGGCCTCTGGGGCCAACGTCCTGACTTTC.

The chain joins TRBV9 to TRBJ2-7; D is unclear. Germline CDR1 is SGDLS and CDR2 is YYNGEE. The length of the CDR3 is 12 residues. With 4 bases removed from V and 0 bases from J, the gap between germline ends came to 5 bases. The CDR3 DNA reads as TGTGCCAGCAGCCCAGACTCCTACGAGCAGTACTTC. Its translation: CASSPDSYEQYF.

V is TRBV5-1 and J is TRBJ2-3; TRBD2 matches 11 bases. The CDR3 consists of 16 residues. CDR1 and CDR2 from the germline V gene are SGHRS and YFSETQ. The ends lost 2 bases at V and 4 bases at J; junction bases unmatched: 6. CDR3 nucleotide sequence: TGCGCCAGCAGCTTCTTAGCGGGAGGGCCCCCAGATACGCAGTATTTT. Its translation: CASSFLAGGPPDTQYF.

The rearrangement links TRBV28 to TRBJ1-2; 8 bases are a match to TRBD1. V shed 6 bases, J shed 4 bases, and the junction held 10 bases outside the gene matches. This CDR3 has 15 amino acids. Germline V gene data show CDR1 as MDHEN and CDR2 as SYDVKM. The CDR3 region is CASSPEAGGSYGYTF. CDR3 sequence (DNA): TGTGCCAGCAGCCCCGAGGCAGGGGGCAGCTATGGCTACACCTTC.

The chain carries TRBV11-2 and TRBJ2-5; 11 bases are a match to TRBD2. V shed 5 bases and J 4 bases; nucleotides not matched to a gene: 9. The CDR3 has 16 amino acids. CDR1 and CDR2 from the germline V gene are SGHAT and FQNNGV. CDR3 sequence reads: CASSIVSGRARETQYF. CDR3 nucleotides: TGTGCCAGCAGCATAGTTAGCGGGAGGGCCAGAGAGACCCAGTACTTC.

CDR3 sequence reads: CASSDRAPSNEQFF. Written as DNA, the CDR3 is TGTGCCAGCAGTGACAGGGCCCCGTCCAATGAGCAGTTCTTC. The chain joins TRBV6-1 to TRBJ2-1; weak D call: TRBD1 (5 bases). Germline CDR1 MNHNS, CDR2 SASEGT. The length of the CDR3 is 14 residues. V was shortened by 3 bases and J by 6 bases, with 12 bases between the two germline ends.

V usage is TRBV6-5 and J usage is TRBJ1-5; D is unresolved. The CDR3 sequence is 14 residues long. Between the trimmed V and J ends, which lost 5 bases and 4 bases, there was a span of 12 bases. Per germline, CDR1 MNHEY and CDR2 SVGAGI. As DNA, the CDR3 is TGTGCCAGCAGTCCCAATCCAGGAAATCAGCCCCAGCATTTT. Its protein is CASSPNPGNQPQHF.

This clone was observed a few times. Written as DNA, the CDR3 is TGTGCCAGCAGCTTACAGGCAGGAACAGATACGCAGTATTTT. Residues: CASSLQAGTDTQYF. The chain uses TRBV7-3 and TRBJ2-3; no definite D call. CDR1 is SGHTA and CDR2 is FQGTGA in the germline V gene. V was trimmed by 2 bases and J by 3 bases, leaving 9 bases between them. The CDR3 contains 14 residues. Complete variable domain (other parts from reference TRBV7-3 and TRBJ2-3): GAGVSQTPSNKVTEKGKYVELRCDPISGHTALYWYRQSLGQGPEFLIYFQGTGAADDSGLPNDRFFAVRPEGSVSTLKIQRTERGDSAVYLCASSLQAGTDTQYFGPGTRLTVL.

This clone was detected once. The chain employs TRBV14 and TRBJ1-3; D remains ambiguous. The CDR3 has 16 amino acids. The germline V gene encodes CDR1 SGHDN and CDR2 FVKESK. The V gene lost 0 bases and the J gene lost 2 bases, with 11 bases spanning the gap. The CDR3 DNA follows: TGTGCCAGCAGCCAAGAGCTCCCGGGGACTGGAAACACCATATATTTT. Translating it yields CASSQELPGTGNTIYF. Using reference TRBV14 and TRBJ1-3 for the parts outside the CDR3, the full variable domain is EAGVTQFPSHSVIEKGQTVTLRCDPISGHDNLYWYRRVMGKEIKFLLHFVKESKQDESGMPNNRFLAERTGGTYSTLKVQPAELEDSGVYFCASSQELPGTGNTIYFGEGSWLTVV.

For the CDR3, the DNA is TGTGCCAGCAGCTCTCGGGCAGGGTACTATGGCTACACCTTC. This sequence encodes CASSSRAGYYGYTF. The chain combines TRBV21-1 with TRBJ1-2; the table's D gene call, TRBD1, was not cross checked with the DNA. TRBV21-1 is labeled a pseudogene. The CDR3 has 14 amino acids.

The chain carries TRBV28 and TRBJ2-5; tentatively, D is TRBD2 (6 bases). V lost 2 bases and J 4 bases, leaving 11 bases between the germline ends. This CDR3 region has 14 residues. Germline values: CDR1 MDHEN, CDR2 SYDVKM. The CDR3 loop is CASSLAGTPETQYF. CDR3 bases: TGTGCCAGCAGTTTAGCGGGGACGCCAGAGACCCAGTACTTC.